This entry features one TCR beta chain sequence. The antigen is not known. This CDR3 comprises 14 residues. The ends were cut back, 6 bases at V and 7 bases at J, with 16 bases in the middle. The germline CDR1 and CDR2 sequences are SGHTA and FQGTGA. The record originates from a study of T cells after yellow fever vaccination. Whole-study results and caveats: Post-booster repertoires again held most primary-vaccination clones (roughly 95% CD4, 75% to 90% CD8).

TCRdb recomputed calls from the 5' RACE reads with MiXCR, one row per CDR3 protein. The sample has some 320,000 distinct CDR3 sequences, about 11% seen once. Sequences were derived from CD4+ T cells sorted from PBMCs, sampled 45 days after the yellow fever booster vaccination. This chain links TRBV7-3 with TRBJ1-5; perhaps TRBD1 as D (5 bases). This receptor was identified in a man aged 18 to 29 who received the YFV17D yellow fever vaccine. This CDR3 is CASSPNGGEQPQHF. The CDR3 DNA follows: TGTGCCAGCAGTCCCAATGGAGGGGAACAGCCCCAGCATTTT.